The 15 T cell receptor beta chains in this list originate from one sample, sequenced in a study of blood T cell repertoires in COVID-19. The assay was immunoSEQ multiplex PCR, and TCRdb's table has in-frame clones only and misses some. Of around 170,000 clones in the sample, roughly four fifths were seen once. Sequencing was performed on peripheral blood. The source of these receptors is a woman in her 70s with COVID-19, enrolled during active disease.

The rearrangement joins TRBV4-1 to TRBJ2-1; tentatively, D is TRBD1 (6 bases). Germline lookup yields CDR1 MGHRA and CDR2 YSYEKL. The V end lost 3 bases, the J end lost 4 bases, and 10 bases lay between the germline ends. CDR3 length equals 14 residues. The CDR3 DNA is TGCGCCAGCAGCCAGGGGACATCTTACAATGAGCAGTTCTTC. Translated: CASSQGTSYNEQFF.

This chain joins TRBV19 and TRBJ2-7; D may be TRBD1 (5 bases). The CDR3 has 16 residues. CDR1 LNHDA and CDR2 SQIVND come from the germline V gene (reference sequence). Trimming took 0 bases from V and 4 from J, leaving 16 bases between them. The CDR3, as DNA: TGTGCCAGTAGTATAGATGCAGGAAGGACATCTTACGAGCAGTACTTC. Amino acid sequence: CASSIDAGRTSYEQYF.

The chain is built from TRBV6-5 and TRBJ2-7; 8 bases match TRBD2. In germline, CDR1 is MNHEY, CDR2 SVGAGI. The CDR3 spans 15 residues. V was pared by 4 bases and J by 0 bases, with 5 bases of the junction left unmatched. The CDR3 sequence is CASSSEREFSYEQYF. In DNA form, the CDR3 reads TGTGCCAGCAGTTCAGAGCGGGAGTTCTCCTACGAGCAGTACTTC.

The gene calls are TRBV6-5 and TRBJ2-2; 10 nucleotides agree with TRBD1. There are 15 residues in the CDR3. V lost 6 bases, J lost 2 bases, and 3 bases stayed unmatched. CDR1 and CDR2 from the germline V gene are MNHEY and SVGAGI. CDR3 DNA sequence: TGTGCCAGCAGCCTGACAGGGGGCAACACCGGGGAGCTGTTTTTT. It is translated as CASSLTGGNTGELFF.

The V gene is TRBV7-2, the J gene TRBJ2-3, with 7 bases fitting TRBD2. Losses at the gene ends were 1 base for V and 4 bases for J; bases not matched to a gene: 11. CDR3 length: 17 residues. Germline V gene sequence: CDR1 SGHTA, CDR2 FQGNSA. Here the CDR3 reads CASSLGAGGSVSDTQYF. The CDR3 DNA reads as TGTGCCAGCAGCTTAGGTGCGGGCGGGAGTGTGTCAGATACGCAGTATTTT.

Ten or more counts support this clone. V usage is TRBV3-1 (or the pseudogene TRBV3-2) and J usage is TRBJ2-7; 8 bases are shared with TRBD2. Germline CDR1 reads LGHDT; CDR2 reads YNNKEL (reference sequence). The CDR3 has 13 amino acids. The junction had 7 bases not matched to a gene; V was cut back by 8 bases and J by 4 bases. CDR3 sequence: CASAHRGGYEQYF. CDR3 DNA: TGTGCCAGCGCACACCGGGGGGGGTACGAGCAGTACTTC.

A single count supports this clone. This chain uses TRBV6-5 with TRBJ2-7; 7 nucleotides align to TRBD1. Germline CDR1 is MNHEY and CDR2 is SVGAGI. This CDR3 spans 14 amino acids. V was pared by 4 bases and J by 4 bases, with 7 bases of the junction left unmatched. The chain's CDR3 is CASSSPGTAYEQYF. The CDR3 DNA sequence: TGTGCCAGCAGTTCCCCCGGGACAGCTTACGAGCAGTACTTC.

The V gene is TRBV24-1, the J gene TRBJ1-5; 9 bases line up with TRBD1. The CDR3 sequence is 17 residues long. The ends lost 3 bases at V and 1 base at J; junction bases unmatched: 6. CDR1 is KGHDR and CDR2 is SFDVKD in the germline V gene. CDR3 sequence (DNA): TGTGCCACCAGTGATGCCGGGACAGGGCGGAGCAATCAGCCCCAGCATTTT. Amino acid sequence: CATSDAGTGRSNQPQHF.

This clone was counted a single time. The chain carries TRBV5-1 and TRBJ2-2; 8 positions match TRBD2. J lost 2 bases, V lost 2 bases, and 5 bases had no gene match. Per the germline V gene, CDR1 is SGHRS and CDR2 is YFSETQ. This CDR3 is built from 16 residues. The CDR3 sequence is CASSLFAGGNTGELFF. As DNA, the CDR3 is TGCGCCAGCAGCTTATTCGCGGGAGGTAACACCGGGGAGCTGTTTTTT.

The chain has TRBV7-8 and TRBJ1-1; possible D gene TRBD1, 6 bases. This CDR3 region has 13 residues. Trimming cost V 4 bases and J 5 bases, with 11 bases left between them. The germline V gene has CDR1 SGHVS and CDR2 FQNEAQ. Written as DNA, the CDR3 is TGTGCCAGCAGCTCCAGGGGAAGTACTGAAGCTTTCTTT. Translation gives CASSSRGSTEAFF.

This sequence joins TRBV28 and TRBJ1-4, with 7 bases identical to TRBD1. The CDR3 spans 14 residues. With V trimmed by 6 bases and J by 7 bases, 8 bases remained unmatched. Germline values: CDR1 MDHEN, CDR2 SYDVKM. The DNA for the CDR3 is TGTGCCAGCAGAGGGACAGCCAGACTTGAAAAACTGTTTTTT. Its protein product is CASRGTARLEKLFF.

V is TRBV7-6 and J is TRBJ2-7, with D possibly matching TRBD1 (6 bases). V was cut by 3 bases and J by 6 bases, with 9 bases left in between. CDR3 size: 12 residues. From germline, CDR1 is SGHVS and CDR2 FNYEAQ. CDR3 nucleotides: TGTGCCAGCAGCTTCTCCAGGGGCGAGCAGTACTTC. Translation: CASSFSRGEQYF. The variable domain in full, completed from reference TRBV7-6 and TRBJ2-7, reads GAGVSQSPRYKVTKRGQDVALRCDPISGHVSLYWYRQALGQGPEFLTYFNYEAQQDKSGLPNDRFSAERPEGSISTLTIQRTEQRDSAMYRCASSFSRGEQYFGPGTRLTVT.

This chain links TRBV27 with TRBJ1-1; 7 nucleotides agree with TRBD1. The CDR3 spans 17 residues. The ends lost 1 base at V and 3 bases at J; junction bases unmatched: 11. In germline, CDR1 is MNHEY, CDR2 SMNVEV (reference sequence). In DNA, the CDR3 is TGTGCCAGCAGTTTATGGAGGGGGCTCGGAGTGGACACTGAAGCTTTCTTT. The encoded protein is CASSLWRGLGVDTEAFF.

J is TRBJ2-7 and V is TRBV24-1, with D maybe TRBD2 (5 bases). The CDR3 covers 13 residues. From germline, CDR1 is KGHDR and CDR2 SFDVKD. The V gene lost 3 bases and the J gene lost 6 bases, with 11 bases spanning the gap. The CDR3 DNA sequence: TGTGCCACCAGTGATCCGGGCCGGGGCGAGCAGTACTTC. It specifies CATSDPGRGEQYF.

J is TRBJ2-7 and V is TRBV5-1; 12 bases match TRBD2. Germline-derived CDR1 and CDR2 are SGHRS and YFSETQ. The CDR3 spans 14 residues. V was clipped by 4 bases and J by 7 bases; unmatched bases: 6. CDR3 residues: CASSPWTSGTEQYF. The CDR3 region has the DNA TGCGCCAGCAGCCCCTGGACTAGCGGGACTGAGCAGTACTTC.